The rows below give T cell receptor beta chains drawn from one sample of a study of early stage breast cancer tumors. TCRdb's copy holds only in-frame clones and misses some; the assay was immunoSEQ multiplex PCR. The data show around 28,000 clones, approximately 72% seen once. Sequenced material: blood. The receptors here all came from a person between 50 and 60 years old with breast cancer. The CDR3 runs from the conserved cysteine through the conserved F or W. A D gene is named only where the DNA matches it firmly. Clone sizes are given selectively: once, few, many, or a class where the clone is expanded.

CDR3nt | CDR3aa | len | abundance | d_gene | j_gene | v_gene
TGTGCCTGGAGTCCCATTATGAGCGACCAAGAGACCCAGTACTTC | CAWSPIMSDQETQYF | 15 | . | . | TRBJ2-5 | TRBV30
TGCGCCAGCAGAATGGACGGGCCCGCTTTGTATGGCTACACCTTC | CASRMDGPALYGYTF | 15 | few | . | TRBJ1-2 | TRBV5-1
TGCGCCAGCAGCCAGTCGACAGAGAACTATGGCTACACCTTC | CASSQSTENYGYTF | 14 | . | . | TRBJ1-2 | TRBV4-1
TGTGCCAGCAGCTTATTAAGCGGGAGTAACCACGAGCAGTACTTC | CASSLLSGSNHEQYF | 15 | . | TRBD2 | TRBJ2-7 | TRBV7-2
TGCGCCAGCAGCGCAGGTACTAGCGGGTATTACAATGAGCAGTTCTTC | CASSAGTSGYYNEQFF | 16 | . | TRBD2 | TRBJ2-1 | TRBV5-1
TGTGCCAGCAGTTACTCAGGGGGGCCTCAAGAGACCCAGTACTTC | CASSYSGGPQETQYF | 15 | once | . | TRBJ2-5 | TRBV6-5
TGTGCCAGCAGCTTAGGGGAGACAGCCTATGGCTACACCTTC | CASSLGETAYGYTF | 14 | . | . | TRBJ1-2 | TRBV7-9
TGTGCCACCAGCAGAGTCGGAGGTATCAATGAGCAGTTCTTC | CATSRVGGINEQFF | 14 | . | . | TRBJ2-1 | TRBV15
TGCGCCAGCAGCCAAGATCTAGCGGGAGGGCCGGGGTCCTACAATGAGCAGTTCTTC | CASSQDLAGGPGSYNEQFF | 19 | . | TRBD2 | TRBJ2-1 | TRBV4-3
TGTGCCAGCAGGGTTAGCGGGACATCCTCCTACGAGCAGTACTTC | CASRVSGTSSYEQYF | 15 | . | TRBD2 | TRBJ2-7 | TRBV6-1
TGTGCCAGCTCGGGGCAGGGGATGAACACTGAAGCTTTCTTT | CASSGQGMNTEAFF | 14 | . | . | TRBJ1-1 | TRBV18
TGCAGCGTTGGGGGGGAGGGCCTAGCGGGAGGGCCTTCCTACAATGAGCAGTTCTTC | CSVGGEGLAGGPSYNEQFF | 19 | once | TRBD2 | TRBJ2-1 | TRBV29-1
TGTGCCAGCAGGTCGACAGGGGCATATTACAATGAGCAGTTCTTC | CASRSTGAYYNEQFF | 15 | few | TRBD1 | TRBJ2-1 | TRBV5-5
TGTGCCAGCAGCCAAGCGGCGGGGGACTCCTACAATGAGCAGTTCTTC | CASSQAAGDSYNEQFF | 16 | . | TRBD2 | TRBJ2-1 | TRBV4-2
TGTGCCAGCAGACGAACTAGTCCGGCTCAAGATACGCAGTATTTT | CASRRTSPAQDTQYF | 15 | . | . | TRBJ2-3 | TRBV27
TGTGCCAGCAGCGATGGACTAGCGGGAGCGTACAATGAGCAGTTCTTC | CASSDGLAGAYNEQFF | 16 | . | TRBD2 | TRBJ2-1 | TRBV7-9
TGTGCCTGGAGTCCGCTACAGGGGTACTATGGCTACACCTTC | CAWSPLQGYYGYTF | 14 | once | TRBD1 | TRBJ1-2 | TRBV30
TGCGCCAGCAGTGCCGGGGGGCGGGGTGAAAAACTGTTTTTT | CASSAGGRGEKLFF | 14 | few | . | TRBJ1-4 | TRBV10-2
TGTGCCAGTCTTAATTCAGACCTTTGGATTCAGTACTTC | CASLNSDLWIQYF | 13 | once | . | TRBJ2-4 | TRBV19
TGCGCCAGCAGCACTATGGGCACCGGGGAGCTGTTTTTT | CASSTMGTGELFF | 13 | few | . | TRBJ2-2 | TRBV5-1
TGTGCCAGCTCCCTCGGGACAGATACGCAGTATTTT | CASSLGTDTQYF | 12 | . | . | TRBJ2-3 | TRBV18
TGTGCCAGCAGTCTTGCCCCCCGGTACGAGCAGTACTTC | CASSLAPRYEQYF | 13 | few | . | TRBJ2-7 | TRBV28
TGTGCCAGCAGTAGGTTCGGGACAGCAAACACCGGGGAGCTGTTTTTT | CASSRFGTANTGELFF | 16 | . | TRBD1 | TRBJ2-2 | TRBV7-3
TGTGCCAGCACGTCTTCCGGTTCCTACGAGCAGTACTTC | CASTSSGSYEQYF | 13 | . | . | TRBJ2-7 | TRBV6-5
TGTGCCTGGAGCGGCAGGGGAGGGTACGAGCAGTACTTC | CAWSGRGGYEQYF | 13 | . | . | TRBJ2-7 | TRBV30
TGTGCCAGCAGCCTGGTCCGGGCAGGGGGCGTCTATGGCTACACCTTC | CASSLVRAGGVYGYTF | 16 | . | TRBD1 | TRBJ1-2 | TRBV5-6
TGTGCCAGCAGCTCAGGGACAGCTATCAGGGAGCAGTACTTC | CASSSGTAIREQYF | 14 | . | TRBD1 | TRBJ2-7 | TRBV7-8